The 15 T cell receptor beta chains below come from one sample, sequenced in a study of blood T cell repertoires in COVID-19. Clones were sequenced by immunoSEQ multiplex PCR, and TCRdb holds only the in-frame ones, with some missing. Of a few hundred thousand clones listed, 80% to 85% are singletons. The sequenced sample was peripheral blood. These receptors were obtained from a woman aged 40 to 50 who had recovered from COVID-19.

This clone was observed a handful of times. CDR3 nucleotide sequence: TGTGCCAGCACCTCTGGGGGCAGGGCGCGGGTCTCTGGGGCCAACGTCCTGACTTTC. Translating it yields CASTSGGRARVSGANVLTF. The chain links TRBV21-1 to TRBJ2-6; the D call of TRBD1 is as the table states it, not checked on the DNA. TRBV21-1 is a pseudogene. The length of the CDR3 is 19 residues.

The chain employs TRBV6-5 and TRBJ2-7; D possibly corresponds to TRBD1 (5 bases). The length of the CDR3 is 11 residues. CDR1 is MNHEY and CDR2 is SVGAGI in the germline V gene. V shed 7 bases and J shed 3 bases, with 7 bases lying between them. The CDR3 sequence is CASKGLYEQYF. The CDR3 coding sequence is TGTGCCAGCAAGGGGCTCTACGAGCAGTACTTC.

As concerns this clone: One end of the junction varies from germline; a read error may be responsible. The chain couples TRBV11-2 to TRBJ2-7; possible D gene TRBD2, 5 bases. Germline CDR1 and CDR2: SGHAT and FQNNGV. The CDR3 runs 15 residues. This chain's CDR3 is CASRLEASTAYEQYF. The CDR3 DNA sequence: TGTGCCAGCAGATTAGAGGCTAGCACCGCCTACGAGCAGTACTTC.

This rearrangement joins TRBV7-2 to TRBJ1-1; 7 bases fit TRBD1. The CDR3 length is 15 residues. The germline gives CDR1 SGHTA, CDR2 FQGNSA. With 1 base clipped from V and 3 bases from J, the junction kept 5 bases outside the gene matches. The CDR3 protein is CASSLGQGRDTEAFF. The CDR3 DNA sequence: TGTGCCAGCAGCTTAGGACAGGGCCGCGACACTGAAGCTTTCTTT.

The chain has TRBV5-1 and TRBJ1-1, with 8 bases lining up with TRBD1. With V trimmed by 4 bases and J by 6 bases, 8 bases remained unmatched. The CDR3 loop spans 14 amino acids. Germline CDR1 SGHRS, CDR2 YFSETQ. The CDR3 loop is CASSRTGQIAEAFF. Here the CDR3 DNA reads TGCGCCAGCAGCAGGACAGGGCAAATCGCTGAAGCTTTCTTT.

The V gene is TRBV4-1, the J gene TRBJ2-7, with TRBD2 identical over 7 bases. Unmatched junction bases numbered 8, after V lost 0 bases and J lost 3 bases. The CDR3 has 16 residues. The germline V gene encodes CDR1 MGHRA and CDR2 YSYEKL. CDR3 DNA sequence: TGCGCCAGCAGCCAAGAGAGGGGAGGGAATCTCTACGAGCAGTACTTC. Translation gives CASSQERGGNLYEQYF.

The V gene is TRBV5-4, the J gene TRBJ1-1; 10 bases fit TRBD1. Germline CDR1 reads SGHNT; CDR2 reads YYREEE (reference sequence). The CDR3 consists of 15 residues. V lost 3 bases to trimming and J lost 5 bases; unmatched junction nucleotides: 7. The CDR3 DNA reads as TGTGCCAGCAGCTCAATGACAGGGGGCAGGACTGAAGCTTTCTTT. Its protein product is CASSSMTGGRTEAFF.

Written as DNA, the CDR3 is TGCGCCAGCAGCTTGTGGGGCGAAGGTAAAAATACGCAGTATTTT. Its translation: CASSLWGEGKNTQYF. The chain employs TRBV5-1 and TRBJ2-3; possible D gene TRBD1, 5 bases. This CDR3 region has 15 residues. Germline CDR1 SGHRS, CDR2 YFSETQ. Trimming stripped 1 base from V and 7 bases from J, with 16 bases between.

V and J are TRBV3-1 (or the pseudogene TRBV3-2) and TRBJ1-4, with 7 bases identical to TRBD1. The CDR3 covers 14 residues. V shed 3 bases and J 10 bases; nucleotides not matched to a gene: 8. Germline V lookup: CDR1 LGHDT, CDR2 YNNKEL (reference sequence). The CDR3 sequence: CASSHDTGVGKLFF. For the CDR3, the DNA is TGTGCCAGCAGCCACGACACAGGGGTCGGAAAACTGTTTTTT.

This clone was detected only once. The CDR3 nucleotides read TGCGCCAGCAGCTTGGCCGCAGGGGTAGTGGATACGCAGTATTTT. Translating gives CASSLAAGVVDTQYF. V gene TRBV5-1 combines with J gene TRBJ2-3, with D tentatively TRBD1 (6 bases). CDR1 SGHRS and CDR2 YFSETQ come from the germline V gene. Trimming took 0 bases from V and 6 from J, leaving 14 bases between them. This CDR3 is 15 amino acids long.

The rearrangement joins TRBV3-1 (or the pseudogene TRBV3-2) to TRBJ2-7; a weak D match, TRBD2 (5 bases). The CDR3 has 13 amino acids. CDR1 and CDR2 from the germline V gene are LGHDT and YNNKEL (reference sequence). The V gene lost 6 bases and the J gene lost 5 bases, with 14 bases spanning the gap. DNA of the CDR3: TGTGCCAGCAGTCTAGGTAAGCGGAACGAGCAGTACTTC. Its translation is CASSLGKRNEQYF.

This clone was seen just once. The gene calls are TRBV12-3 or TRBV12-4 and TRBJ1-2; D gene unclear. V shed 1 base and J shed 1 base, with 4 bases lying between them. This CDR3 comprises 13 residues. In DNA form, the CDR3 reads TGTGCCAGCAGTTTAGTTATTAACTATGGCTACACCTTC. It translates to CASSLVINYGYTF.

This chain links TRBV28 with TRBJ1-1, with 8 bases that match TRBD1. The germline gives CDR1 MDHEN, CDR2 SYDVKM. The ends lost 4 bases at V and 1 base at J; junction bases unmatched: 2. The CDR3 totals 14 residues. The CDR3 DNA reads as TGTGCCAGCAGTTCTACAGGGGGGAACACTGAAGCTTTCTTT. It encodes CASSSTGGNTEAFF. The whole variable domain, remainder taken from reference TRBV28 and TRBJ1-1, is DVKVTQSSRYLVKRTGEKVFLECVQDMDHENMFWYRQDPGLGLRLIYFSYDVKMKEKGDIPEGYSVSREKKERFSLILESASTNQTSMYLCASSSTGGNTEAFFGQGTRLTVV.

The chain employs TRBV29-1 and TRBJ1-2, with a tentative D call TRBD1 (5 bases). CDR3 length: 17 amino acids. The germline gives CDR1 SQVTM, CDR2 ANQGSEA. V was trimmed by 6 bases and J by 0 bases, leaving 23 bases between them. The CDR3 DNA sequence: TGCAGCGTCGGGACTGATAGGCTCTCGGTGGCTAACTATGGCTACACCTTC. This encodes CSVGTDRLSVANYGYTF.

The V gene is TRBV24-1, the J gene TRBJ2-5, with TRBD1 identical over 7 bases. The CDR3 extends over 13 amino acids. Germline lookup yields CDR1 KGHDR and CDR2 SFDVKD. Trimming removed 4 bases from V and 12 bases from J; junction bases left unmatched: 10. The CDR3 coding sequence is TGTGCCACCAGTGACCCGACAGGGTCGGAAGAGTACTTC. It yields the protein CATSDPTGSEEYF.